The clone carrying this TCR beta chain was detected ten times or more. Its specificity is not known. These data are taken from a study of identical twins. Study results and limitations: Cord blood beta clonotypes that were abundant carried fewer insertions, and memory repertoires showed no such trend.

Germline V CDR1 and CDR2: MGHRA, YSYEKL. The CDR3 totals 15 residues. V trimming: 2 bases; J trimming: 6 bases; junction bases outside the gene matches: 6. TCRdb redid the calling of the 5' RACE reads with MiXCR, one entry per CDR3 protein. The repertoire holds hundreds of thousands of distinct CDR3 sequences, with roughly 20% as singletons. These same records also appear under a second study, on T cells expressing NK-cell markers. Per that study: The same clonotypes also predominated in the CD3+CD56-NKG2C+ fraction of a few donors.

Sequenced: PBMCs. The V call is TRBV4-1, the J call TRBJ1-4; 7 bases map to TRBD1. The clonotype originates from a woman aged 18-29 years in good health. CDR3 DNA sequence: TGCGCCAGCAGCCAAAAGGGGGCGAGTCATGAAAAACTGTTTTTT. Its protein is CASSQKGASHEKLFF.